This T cell receptor beta chain was documented in a study of T cells in Graves' hyperthyroidism and ophthalmopathy. Study-wide findings and caveats: A model of 13 V-J features distinguished ophthalmopathy from stable hyperthyroidism.

This clonotype has more than one count but fewer than ten. Its matching antigen is unknown. Trimming shortened V by 5 bases and J by 6 bases, and 20 bases separated the two germline ends. The CDR3 spans 15 residues. The CDR3 regions of TCR beta were amplified from RNA transcripts. The HTBI set primed first-round TCR CDR3 RT-PCR. TCRdb independently ran MiXCR on the multiplex PCR reads; one entry per CDR3 protein. In the table there are over 700,000 distinct CDR3 sequences, roughly a third of which are singletons. The rearrangement joins TRBV12-3 or TRBV12-4 to TRBJ2-7; D might be TRBD1 or TRBD2, each matching 7 bases. The receptor comes from a woman aged 40 to 50 with Graves' hyperthyroidism. The sequencing sample was made of blood. The DNA for the CDR3 is TGTGCCAGCAGTCCCGGGGGGACAGCCCTGGGCGAGCAGTACTTC. It encodes CASSPGGTALGEQYF.